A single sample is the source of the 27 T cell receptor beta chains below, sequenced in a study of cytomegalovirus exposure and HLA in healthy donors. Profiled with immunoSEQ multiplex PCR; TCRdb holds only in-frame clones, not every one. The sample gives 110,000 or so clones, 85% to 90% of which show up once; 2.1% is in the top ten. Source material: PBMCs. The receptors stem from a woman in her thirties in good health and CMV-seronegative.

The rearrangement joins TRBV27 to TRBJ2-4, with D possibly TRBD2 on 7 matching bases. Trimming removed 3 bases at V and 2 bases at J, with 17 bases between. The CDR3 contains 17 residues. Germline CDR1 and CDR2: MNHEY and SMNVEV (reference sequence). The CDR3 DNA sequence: TGTGCCAGCAGTTTGTACAGGGAGGGTGAGTCCAAAAACATTCAGTACTTC. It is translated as CASSLYREGESKNIQYF.

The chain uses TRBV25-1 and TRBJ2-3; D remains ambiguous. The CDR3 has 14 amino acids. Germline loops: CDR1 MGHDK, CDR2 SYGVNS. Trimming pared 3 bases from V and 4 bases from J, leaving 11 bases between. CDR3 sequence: CASSDPDTSDTQYF. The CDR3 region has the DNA TGTGCCAGCAGTGACCCCGACACTTCAGATACGCAGTATTTT.

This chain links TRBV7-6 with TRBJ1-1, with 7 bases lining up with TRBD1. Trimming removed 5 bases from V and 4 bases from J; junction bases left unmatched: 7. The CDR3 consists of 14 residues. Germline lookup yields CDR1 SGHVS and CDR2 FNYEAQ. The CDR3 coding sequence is TGTGCCAGCAGCCCTCCGACAGGGCTCACTGAAGCTTTCTTT. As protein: CASSPPTGLTEAFF.

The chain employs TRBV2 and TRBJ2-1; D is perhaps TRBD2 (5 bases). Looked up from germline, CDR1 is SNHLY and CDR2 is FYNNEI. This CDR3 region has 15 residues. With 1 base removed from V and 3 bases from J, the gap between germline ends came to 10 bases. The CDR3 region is CASSEDVGNYNEQFF. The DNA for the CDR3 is TGTGCCAGCAGTGAAGACGTCGGGAACTACAATGAGCAGTTCTTC.

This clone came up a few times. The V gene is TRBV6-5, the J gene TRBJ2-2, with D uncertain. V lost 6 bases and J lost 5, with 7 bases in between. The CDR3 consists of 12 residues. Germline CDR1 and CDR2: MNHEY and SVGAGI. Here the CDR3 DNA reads TGTGCCAGCAGGTTCAGGACCGGGGAGCTGTTTTTT. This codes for CASRFRTGELFF.

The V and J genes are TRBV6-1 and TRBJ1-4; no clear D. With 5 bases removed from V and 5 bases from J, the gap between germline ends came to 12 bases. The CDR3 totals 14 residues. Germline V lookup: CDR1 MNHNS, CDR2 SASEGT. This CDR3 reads CASSPRGGNEKLFF. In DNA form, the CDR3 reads TGTGCCAGCAGTCCCCGGGGAGGGAATGAAAAACTGTTTTTT.

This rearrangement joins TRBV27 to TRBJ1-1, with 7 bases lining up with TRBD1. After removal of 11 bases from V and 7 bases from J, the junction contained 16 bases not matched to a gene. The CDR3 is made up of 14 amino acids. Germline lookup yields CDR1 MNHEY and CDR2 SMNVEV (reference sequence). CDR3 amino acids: CAASVDGTAVEAFF. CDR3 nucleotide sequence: TGTGCCGCAAGCGTGGACGGGACAGCGGTTGAAGCTTTCTTT.

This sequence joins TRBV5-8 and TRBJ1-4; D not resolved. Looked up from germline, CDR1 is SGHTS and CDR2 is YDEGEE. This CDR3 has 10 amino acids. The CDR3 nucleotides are TGTGCTAGCTTCGATGAAAAACTGTTTTTT. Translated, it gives CASFDEKLFF.

CDR3 sequence (DNA): TGTGCCAGCAGCGCCACCCAGGGAATAGGCGAAAAACTGTTTTTT. This sequence encodes CASSATQGIGEKLFF. The chain carries TRBV7-9 and TRBJ1-4, with D possibly TRBD1 on 5 matching bases. This CDR3 spans 15 amino acids. Germline-derived CDR1 and CDR2 are SEHNR and FQNEAQ (reference sequence). V was shortened by 5 bases and J by 8 bases, with 18 bases between the two germline ends. The full variable domain, with the rest looked up from reference TRBV7-9 and TRBJ1-4, is DTGVSQNPRHKITKRGQNVTFRCDPISEHNRLYWYRQTLGQGPEFLTYFQNEAQLEKSRLLSDRFSAERPKGSFSTLEIQRTEQGDSAMYLCASSATQGIGEKLFFGSGTQLSVL.

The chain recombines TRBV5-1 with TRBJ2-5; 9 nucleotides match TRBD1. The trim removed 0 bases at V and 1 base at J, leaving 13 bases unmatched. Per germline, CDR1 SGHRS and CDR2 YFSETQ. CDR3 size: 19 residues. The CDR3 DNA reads TGCGCCAGCAGCTTGGCGGGGACAGGGAGGTTGGGTGGCCAAGAGACCCAGTACTTC. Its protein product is CASSLAGTGRLGGQETQYF.

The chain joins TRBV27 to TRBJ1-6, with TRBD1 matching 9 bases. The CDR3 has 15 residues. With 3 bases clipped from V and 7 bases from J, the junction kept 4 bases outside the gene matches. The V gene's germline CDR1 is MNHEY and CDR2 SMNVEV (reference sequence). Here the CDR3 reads CASSLTGTGNSPLHF. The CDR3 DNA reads TGTGCCAGCAGTTTGACCGGGACAGGGAATTCACCCCTCCACTTT.

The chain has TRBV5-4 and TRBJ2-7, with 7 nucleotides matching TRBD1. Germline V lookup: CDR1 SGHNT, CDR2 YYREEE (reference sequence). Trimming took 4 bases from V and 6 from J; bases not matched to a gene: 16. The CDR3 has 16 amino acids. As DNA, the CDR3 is TGTGCCAGCAGCACCGGACAGGAACGGTTTGGGGGCGAGCAGTACTTC. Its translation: CASSTGQERFGGEQYF.

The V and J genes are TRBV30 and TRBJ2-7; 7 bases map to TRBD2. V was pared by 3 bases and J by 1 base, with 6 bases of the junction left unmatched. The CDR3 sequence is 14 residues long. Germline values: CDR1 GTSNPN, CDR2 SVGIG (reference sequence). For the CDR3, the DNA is TGTGCCTGGAGCGCGGGACTAACTTCCTACGAGCAGTACTTC. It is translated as CAWSAGLTSYEQYF.

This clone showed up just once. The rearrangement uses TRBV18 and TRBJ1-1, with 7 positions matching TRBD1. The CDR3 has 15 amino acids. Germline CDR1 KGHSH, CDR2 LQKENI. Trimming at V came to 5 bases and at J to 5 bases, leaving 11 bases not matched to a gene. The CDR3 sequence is CASSRKGGFETEAFF. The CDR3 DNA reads TGTGCCAGCTCAAGGAAAGGGGGCTTTGAGACTGAAGCTTTCTTT.

The CDR3 nucleotides are TGCAGCGCCCAGACAGACGTTGGCTCTGGGGCCAACGTCCTGACTTTC. The encoded protein is CSAQTDVGSGANVLTF. The rearrangement joins TRBV29-1 to TRBJ2-6; D is possibly TRBD1 (5 bases). The CDR3 covers 16 residues. In germline, CDR1 is SQVTM, CDR2 ANQGSEA. Trimming took off 7 bases at V and 0 bases at J, with 16 bases between the two ends.

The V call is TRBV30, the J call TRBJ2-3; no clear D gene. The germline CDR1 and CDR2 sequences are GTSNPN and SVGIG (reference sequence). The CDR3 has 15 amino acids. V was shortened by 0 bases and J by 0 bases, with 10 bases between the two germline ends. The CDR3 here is CAWSVPEFSTDTQYF. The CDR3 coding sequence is TGTGCCTGGAGTGTGCCAGAATTTAGCACAGATACGCAGTATTTT.

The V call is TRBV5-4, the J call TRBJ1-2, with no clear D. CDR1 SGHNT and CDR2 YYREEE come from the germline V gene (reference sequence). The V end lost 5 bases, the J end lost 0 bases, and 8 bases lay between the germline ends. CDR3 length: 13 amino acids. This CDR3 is CASRQRANYGYTF. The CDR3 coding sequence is TGTGCCAGCAGGCAGCGAGCTAACTATGGCTACACCTTC.

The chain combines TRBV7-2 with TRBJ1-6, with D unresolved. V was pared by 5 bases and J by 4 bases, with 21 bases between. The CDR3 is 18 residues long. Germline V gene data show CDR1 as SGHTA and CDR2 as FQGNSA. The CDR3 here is CASSVLVRAAGYNSPLHF. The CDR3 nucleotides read TGTGCCAGCAGCGTCCTTGTTAGGGCCGCGGGGTATAATTCACCCCTCCACTTT.

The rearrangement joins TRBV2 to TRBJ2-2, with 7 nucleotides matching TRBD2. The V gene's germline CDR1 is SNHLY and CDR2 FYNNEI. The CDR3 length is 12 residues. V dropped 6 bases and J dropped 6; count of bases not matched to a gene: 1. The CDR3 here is CASRTSAGELFF. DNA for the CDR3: TGTGCCAGCAGAACTAGCGCCGGGGAGCTGTTTTTT.

DNA of the CDR3: TGTGCCACCGCGAGGGCCGGGGTTAGCAATCAGCCCCAGCATTTT. Translated: CATARAGVSNQPQHF. V is TRBV7-8 and J is TRBJ1-5; D remains unclear. The V gene's germline CDR1 is SGHVS and CDR2 FQNEAQ. The V end lost 10 bases, the J end lost 0 bases, and 16 bases lay between the germline ends. This CDR3 is 15 amino acids long.

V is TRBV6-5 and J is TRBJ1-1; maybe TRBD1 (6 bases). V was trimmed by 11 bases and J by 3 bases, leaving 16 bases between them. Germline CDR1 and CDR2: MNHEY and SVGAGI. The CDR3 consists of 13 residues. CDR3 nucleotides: TGTGCCTCAGGGGAGGGAAGAGACACTGAAGCTTTCTTT. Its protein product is CASGEGRDTEAFF.

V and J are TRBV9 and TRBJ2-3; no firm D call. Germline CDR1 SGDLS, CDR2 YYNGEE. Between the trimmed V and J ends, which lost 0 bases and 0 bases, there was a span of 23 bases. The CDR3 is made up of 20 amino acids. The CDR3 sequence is CASSVELGGRISSSTDTQYF. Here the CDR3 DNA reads TGTGCCAGCAGCGTAGAGTTGGGTGGCAGGATTTCATCTAGCACAGATACGCAGTATTTT.

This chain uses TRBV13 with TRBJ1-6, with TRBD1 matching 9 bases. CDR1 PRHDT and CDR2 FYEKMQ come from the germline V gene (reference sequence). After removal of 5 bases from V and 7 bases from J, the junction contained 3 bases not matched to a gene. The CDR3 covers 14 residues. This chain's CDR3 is CASSLDRGNSPLHF. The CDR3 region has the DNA TGTGCCAGCAGCCTTGACAGGGGGAATTCACCCCTCCACTTT.

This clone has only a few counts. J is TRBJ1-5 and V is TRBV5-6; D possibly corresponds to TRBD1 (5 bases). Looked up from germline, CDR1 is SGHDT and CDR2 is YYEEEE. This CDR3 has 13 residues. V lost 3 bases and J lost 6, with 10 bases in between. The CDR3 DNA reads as TGTGCCAGCAGCTCAGGGATTGGTCAGCCCCAGCATTTT. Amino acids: CASSSGIGQPQHF.

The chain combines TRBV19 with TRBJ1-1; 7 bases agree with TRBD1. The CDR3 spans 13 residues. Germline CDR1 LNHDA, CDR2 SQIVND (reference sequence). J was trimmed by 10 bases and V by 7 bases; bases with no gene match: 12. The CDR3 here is CASIHAGTVRAFF. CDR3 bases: TGTGCCAGTATCCATGCCGGGACAGTACGAGCTTTCTTT.

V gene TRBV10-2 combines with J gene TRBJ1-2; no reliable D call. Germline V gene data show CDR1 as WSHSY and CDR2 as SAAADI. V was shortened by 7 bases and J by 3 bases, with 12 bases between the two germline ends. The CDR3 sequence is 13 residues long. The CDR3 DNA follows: TGCGCCAGCAAGGTGACACCCGACTATGGCTACACCTTC. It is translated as CASKVTPDYGYTF.

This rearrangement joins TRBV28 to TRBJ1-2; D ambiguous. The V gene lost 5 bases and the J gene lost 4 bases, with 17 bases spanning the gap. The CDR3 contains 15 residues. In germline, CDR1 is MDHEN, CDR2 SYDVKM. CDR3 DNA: TGTGCCAGCAGTCAAAAACTCAGGTTATTCTATGGCTACACCTTC. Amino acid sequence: CASSQKLRLFYGYTF.